This paragraph covers one TCR beta chain sequence. Its antigen is currently unknown. Other nucleotide sequences in the sample specify the same CDR3. The trim removed 6 bases at V and 4 bases at J, leaving 7 bases unmatched. The CDR3 extends over 15 amino acids. Germline lookup yields CDR1 MNHEY and CDR2 SVGAGI. The source of the sample is a study of cytomegalovirus exposure and HLA in healthy donors. PCR employed 60 Vbeta and 13 Jbeta primers. Here immunoSEQ multiplex PCR was the method, and the copy in TCRdb shows in-frame clones only, minus some. The sample yields approximately 120,000 clones, about two thirds seen once. Study findings and constraints: Other equally common chains were less clonally expanded than HLA-associated TCR beta chains, a later analysis showed. An analysis done earlier found most TCR beta V segments productive about 87% or about 30% of the time. Among TCR beta chains, those listed as cytomegalovirus-associated numbered 164.

Sequencing was performed on PBMCs. The chain employs TRBV6-5 and TRBJ2-5; 11 positions agree with TRBD2. This sequence originates from a man between 25 and 39 years old in good health and CMV-seronegative. The CDR3 loop is CASSPGLAVRETQYF. As DNA, the CDR3 is TGTGCCAGCAGCCCGGGACTAGCGGTTCGAGAGACCCAGTACTTC.